This T cell receptor beta chain was recovered during a study of CD8+CD57+ T cells in acquired aplastic anemia. In the study overall: Isolated CD4+ and CD8+ cells, once sorted, yielded DNA averaging roughly 3.4 ug. Broader study findings: Statistical testing detected no significant gap in CD8+ Simpson's diversity between patients and controls. Patients shared 25 to 35 CD8+ CDR3 sequences with controls.

Genomic DNA provided the template from which TCR beta VDJ and CDR3 profiles were obtained. TCRdb re-derived calls from the reads in MiXCR, one entry per CDR3 protein. The sample records about 170,000 distinct CDR3 sequences, around 60% being singletons. Germline values: CDR1 DFQATT, CDR2 SNEGSKA (reference sequence). V dropped 0 bases and J dropped 0 bases, with 2 bases sitting between them. This CDR3 comprises 12 residues. Remarks on this clonotype: As yet, its antigen is unknown.

This chain uses TRBV20-1 with TRBJ1-1; D unresolved. Input material: sorted CD4+, CD8+, or CD8+CD57+ T cells (not recorded which) from PBMCs. This clonotype was obtained from a human donor in good health. CDR3 DNA: TGCAGTGCTAGAGACATGAACACTGAAGCTTTCTTT. This encodes CSARDMNTEAFF.